A selection of T cell receptor beta chains follows, all from one sample in a study of shared clonotypes between healthy human individuals. TCRdb keeps only in-frame clones here, not all; method: immunoSEQ multiplex PCR. The sample has some 1.5 million clones, 95% to 99% seen once. The sequencing input was naive CD4+ T cells sorted from blood. All receptors come from a man aged 25 to 40 in good health. Both conserved end residues are part of each CDR3. A D gene is named only where the DNA matches it firmly. Rows give clone size only sometimes, using once, few, many, or a class for an expanded clone.

size	J	V	D	CDR3	DNA
-	TRBJ2-3	TRBV18	-	CASSPQGFTDTQYF	TGTGCCAGCTCACCCCAGGGTTTTACAGATACGCAGTATTTT
once	TRBJ2-2	TRBV25-1	-	CASELSGTGELFF	TGTGCCAGCGAACTTAGCGGCACCGGGGAGCTGTTTTTT
-	TRBJ2-1	TRBV6-5	TRBD2	CASSNLAGTSNEQFF	TGTGCCAGCAGCAATTTAGCGGGTACGTCCAATGAGCAGTTCTTC
-	TRBJ1-2	TRBV5-4	-	CASSWGSRGGNYGYTF	TGTGCCAGCAGCTGGGGTTCGAGGGGGGGAAACTATGGCTACACCTTC
-	TRBJ2-3	TRBV14	-	CASSQRSITDTQYF	TGTGCCAGCAGCCAAAGATCTATCACAGATACGCAGTATTTT
-	TRBJ2-7	TRBV5-1	-	CASSLESGPEQYF	TGCGCCAGCAGCTTGGAATCGGGTCCCGAGCAGTACTTC
-	TRBJ1-1	TRBV29-1	-	CSVSGWGVEAFF	TGCAGCGTGTCGGGTTGGGGGGTCGAAGCTTTCTTT
-	TRBJ2-3	TRBV29-1	TRBD2	CSVGLAGTTDTQYF	TGCAGCGTCGGACTAGCGGGCACCACAGATACGCAGTATTTT
-	TRBJ1-2	TRBV2	-	CASSATDSNYGYTF	TGTGCCAGCAGTGCCACGGACAGTAACTATGGCTACACCTTC
-	TRBJ1-1	TRBV27	-	CASSRTGNTEAFF	TGTGCCAGCAGCCGCACAGGGAACACTGAAGCTTTCTTT
-	TRBJ2-1	TRBV19	-	CASSTTGSSYNEQFF	TGTGCCAGTAGTACTACAGGGAGCTCCTACAATGAGCAGTTCTTC
-	TRBJ1-5	TRBV6-5	TRBD1	CASRGTGAIDQPQHF	TGTGCCAGCAGAGGGACAGGGGCAATTGATCAGCCCCAGCATTTT
-	TRBJ2-2	TRBV27	-	CASSLRVGTSSGELFF	TGTGCCAGCAGTTTACGGGTTGGGACTTCGTCCGGGGAGCTGTTTTTT
-	TRBJ2-7	TRBV28	TRBD2	CASSLIGAAGGQYF	TGTGCCAGCAGTTTAATTGGAGCCGCGGGGGGCCAGTACTTC
-	TRBJ2-1	TRBV4-2	-	CASSPPQTNEQFF	TGTGCCAGCAGCCCTCCACAGACCAATGAGCAGTTCTTC
-	TRBJ2-7	TRBV7-2	TRBD2	CASSGRLAGGQKGQYF	TGTGCCAGCAGCGGACGACTAGCGGGAGGACAAAAAGGGCAGTACTTC